A selection of T cell receptor beta chains follows, all from one sample in a study of T cell responses to AZD1222 COVID-19 vaccine. The table came from immunoSEQ multiplex PCR; TCRdb's copy has only in-frame clones and leaves some out. The top ten hold over 2.5% of the sample, which has some 120,000 clones, over 75% seen once. Sequences were derived from peripheral blood, sampled on day 0 of AZD1222 vaccination. The receptors here all came from an adult in good health. The CDR3 runs from the conserved cysteine through the conserved F or W. Each record gives: J gene, V gene, D gene, clone size, CDR3 protein, CDR3 DNA. A D gene is named only where the DNA matches it firmly. For some rows the clone size is stated as once, few or many, or as a class when expanded; others skip it.

TRBJ2-7 | TRBV6-1 | . | . | CASSPAGYYEQYF | TGTGCCAGCAGTCCCGCCGGTTACTACGAGCAGTACTTC
TRBJ1-1 | TRBV9 | . | . | CASSVTPGTEAFF | TGTGCCAGCAGCGTAACCCCCGGTACTGAAGCTTTCTTT
TRBJ1-1 | TRBV4-2 | . | . | CASSSDSYIEAFF | TGTGCCAGCAGCTCGGACAGTTATATTGAAGCTTTCTTT
TRBJ2-3 | TRBV7-9 | . | . | CASSSISSTDTQYF | TGTGCCAGCAGCTCCATCTCTAGCACAGATACGCAGTATTTT
TRBJ2-7 | TRBV4-1 | TRBD2 | few | CASSQEEGGRGSYEQYF | TGCGCCAGCAGCCAAGAAGAAGGCGGGAGAGGCTCCTACGAGCAGTACTTC
TRBJ1-5 | TRBV6-1 | . | . | CASSENPDAQPQHF | TGTGCCAGCAGTGAAAATCCCGACGCGCAGCCCCAGCATTTT
TRBJ1-1 | TRBV4-2 | . | . | CASSQDRAAMNTEAFF | TGTGCCAGCAGCCAAGATCGAGCAGCCATGAACACTGAAGCTTTCTTT
TRBJ1-1 | TRBV9 | . | . | CASSPGWGVTEAFF | TGTGCCAGCAGCCCGGGGTGGGGGGTAACTGAAGCTTTCTTT
TRBJ1-4 | TRBV19 | . | . | CASSPGGNSNEKLFF | TGTGCCAGTAGCCCGGGAGGGAACTCTAATGAAAAACTGTTTTTT
TRBJ1-4 | TRBV7-2 | . | few | CASSTDLSWEKLFF | TGTGCCAGCAGCACCGATTTGTCCTGGGAAAAACTGTTTTTT
TRBJ2-2 | TRBV7-9 | . | . | CAIEGPNTGELFF | TGTGCCATCGAGGGTCCGAACACCGGGGAGCTGTTTTTT
TRBJ2-1 | TRBV3-1/TRBV3-2 | TRBD1 | . | CASSQERGLNRGEQFF | TGTGCCAGCAGCCAAGAGAGGGGCTTAAACAGGGGGGAGCAGTTCTTC
TRBJ2-1 | TRBV7-2 | . | once | CASSLGGYRRNEQFF | TGTGCCAGCAGCTTAGGCGGGTATAGGAGGAATGAGCAGTTCTTC
TRBJ1-6 | TRBV10-3 | TRBD1 | . | CAISEPGQGYNSPLHF | TGTGCCATCAGTGAACCGGGACAGGGATATAATTCACCCCTCCACTTT
TRBJ1-2 | TRBV2 | . | . | CASKVGSLGSYGYTF | TGTGCCAGCAAGGTGGGCAGCCTGGGGAGCTATGGCTACACCTTC
TRBJ2-2 | TRBV5-1 | . | . | CASSLIGPGELFF | TGCGCCAGCAGCTTGATAGGTCCCGGGGAGCTGTTTTTT
TRBJ2-2 | TRBV29-1 | . | . | CSVGSGAESGELFF | TGCAGCGTTGGTTCCGGGGCGGAGTCCGGGGAGCTGTTTTTT
TRBJ1-5 | TRBV6-5 | TRBD1 | once | CASSYARTGDQPQHF | TGTGCCAGCAGTTACGCACGTACAGGGGATCAGCCCCAGCATTTT
TRBJ2-7 | TRBV14 | TRBD1 | . | CASSPYRGAYEQYF | TGTGCCAGCAGCCCCTACAGGGGGGCATACGAGCAGTACTTC
TRBJ1-5 | TRBV7-8 | . | . | CASSLGVRGSNQPQHF | TGTGCCAGCAGCTTAGGGGTCAGGGGTAGCAATCAGCCCCAGCATTTT
TRBJ2-1 | TRBV24-1 | . | . | CATSDPGGYNEQFF | TGTGCCACCAGTGACCCCGGGGGCTACAATGAGCAGTTCTTC
TRBJ2-5 | TRBV5-1 | . | . | CASSLGAEETQYF | TGCGCCAGCAGCTTGGGTGCAGAAGAGACCCAGTACTTC
TRBJ1-2 | TRBV6-6 | TRBD1 | . | CASRLDRDGYTF | TGTGCCAGCAGGCTGGACAGGGATGGCTACACCTTC
TRBJ1-2 | TRBV7-9 | . | . | CASSLAETALYGYTF | TGTGCCAGCAGCTTAGCGGAGACGGCGCTCTATGGCTACACCTTC
TRBJ2-7 | TRBV11-3 | . | . | CASSFRRGDEQYF | TGTGCCAGCAGCTTCCGCAGGGGCGACGAGCAGTACTTC
TRBJ2-2 | TRBV5-1 | . | . | CASSLAELLTGELFF | TGCGCCAGCAGCTTGGCCGAACTTCTCACCGGGGAGCTGTTTTTT
TRBJ2-7 | TRBV6-1 | . | . | CASSEFSEQYF | TGTGCCAGCAGTGAATTTAGCGAGCAGTACTTC
TRBJ1-2 | TRBV6-1 | . | . | CASSEVRGNYGYTF | TGTGCCAGCAGTGAAGTTCGGGGAAACTATGGCTACACCTTC
TRBJ1-2 | TRBV5-5 | . | . | CASSLVGGQNYGYTF | TGTGCCAGCAGCTTGGTCGGGGGGCAAAACTATGGCTACACCTTC
TRBJ2-1 | TRBV5-1 | . | . | CASSLPAPGASNEQFF | TGCGCCAGCAGCTTGCCGGCCCCAGGGGCCAGCAATGAGCAGTTCTTC
TRBJ2-7 | TRBV7-2 | TRBD2 | . | CASSLVPSGSYEQYF | TGTGCCAGCAGCTTAGTTCCTAGCGGATCCTACGAGCAGTACTTC
TRBJ1-1 | TRBV7-6 | . | . | CASSPRWGGDTEAFF | TGTGCCAGCAGCCCGCGGTGGGGGGGGGACACTGAAGCTTTCTTT
TRBJ2-7 | TRBV7-2 | TRBD1 | . | CASSLVSGGDYEQYF | TGTGCCAGCAGCTTAGTGTCAGGGGGCGACTACGAGCAGTACTTC
TRBJ2-7 | TRBV6-5 | TRBD1 | . | CASSRGQGVYEQYF | TGTGCCAGCAGCCGAGGACAGGGGGTATACGAGCAGTACTTC
TRBJ1-2 | TRBV30 | TRBD1 | . | CAWVGQTNYGYTF | TGTGCCTGGGTGGGACAGACTAACTATGGCTACACCTTC
TRBJ1-5 | TRBV7-8 | TRBD1 | . | CASSLGTRDRERNQPQHF | TGTGCCAGCAGCTTAGGGACCCGGGACAGGGAACGCAATCAGCCCCAGCATTTT
TRBJ2-7 | TRBV9 | . | . | CASSVRAGTYEQYF | TGTGCCAGCAGCGTACGGGCAGGGACCTACGAGCAGTACTTC
TRBJ1-6 | TRBV5-1 | . | . | CASSLAGTGNSPLHF | TGCGCCAGCAGCTTGGCCGGGACGGGTAATTCACCCCTCCACTTT
TRBJ2-5 | TRBV18 | . | . | CASSYGGIQETQYF | TGTGCCAGCTCATACGGTGGGATTCAAGAGACCCAGTACTTC
TRBJ1-2 | TRBV19 | . | . | CASSNTEVYGYTF | TGTGCCAGTAGTAACACAGAAGTCTATGGCTACACCTTC
TRBJ2-7 | TRBV15 | . | . | CATSRGGATYEEQYF | TGTGCCACCAGCAGAGGTGGGGCTACCTACGAGGAGCAGTACTTC
TRBJ2-2 | TRBV6-6 | . | . | CASRTGAGELFF | TGTGCCAGCAGAACGGGGGCCGGGGAGCTGTTTTTT
TRBJ1-2 | TRBV24-1 | . | . | CATSDWDIRGHYGYTF | TGTGCCACCAGTGACTGGGACATCCGCGGACACTATGGCTACACCTTC